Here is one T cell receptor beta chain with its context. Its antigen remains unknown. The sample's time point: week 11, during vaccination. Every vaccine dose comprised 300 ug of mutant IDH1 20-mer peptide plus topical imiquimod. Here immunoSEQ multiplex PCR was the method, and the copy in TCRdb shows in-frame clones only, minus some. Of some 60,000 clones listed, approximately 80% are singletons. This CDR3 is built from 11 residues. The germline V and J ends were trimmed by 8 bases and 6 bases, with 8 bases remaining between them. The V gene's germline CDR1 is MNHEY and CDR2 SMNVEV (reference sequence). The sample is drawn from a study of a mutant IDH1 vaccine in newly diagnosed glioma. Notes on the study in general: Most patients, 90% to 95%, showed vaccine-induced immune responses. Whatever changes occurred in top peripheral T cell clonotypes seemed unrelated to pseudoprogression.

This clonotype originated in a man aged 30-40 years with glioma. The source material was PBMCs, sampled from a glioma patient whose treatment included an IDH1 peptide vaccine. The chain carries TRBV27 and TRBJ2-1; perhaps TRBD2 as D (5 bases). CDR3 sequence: CASHEGNEQFF. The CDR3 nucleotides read TGTGCCAGCCACGAGGGCAATGAGCAGTTCTTC.